This TCR beta chain was observed in a study of PD-1 blockade in classical Hodgkin lymphoma. This clone turned up a few times. Assay used: immunoSEQ multiplex PCR; TCRdb lists only in-frame clones, some missing. This sample yields some 50,000 clones, of which 65% to 85% are seen a single time; approximately 9.9% belongs to the top ten. Looked up from germline, CDR1 is MDHEN and CDR2 is SYDVKM. The CDR3 length is 13 residues. Deletions cut 3 bases from V and 3 bases from J, with 8 bases between. Relapses following autologous stem cell transplantation were seen in all patients, with brentuximab vedotin exposure varying.

V usage is TRBV28 and J usage is TRBJ1-1; D is undetermined. The clonotype comes from a human donor with classical Hodgkin lymphoma. The specimen was peripheral blood mononuclear cells (PBMCs), collected at baseline. CDR3 sequence reads: CASSFVWDTEAFF. The CDR3 DNA sequence: TGTGCCAGCAGTTTCGTCTGGGACACTGAAGCTTTCTTT.